These 13 T cell receptor beta chains were all obtained from the same sample, sequenced in a study of blood T cell repertoires in COVID-19. Sequencing was performed with immunoSEQ multiplex PCR; in TCRdb, only in-frame clones are kept and a portion is missing. The sample contains 150,000 to 200,000 clones, about 86% of which appear only once. What was sequenced was peripheral blood. The receptors were sampled from a woman aged 55 to 70 with COVID-19, enrolled during active disease.

The chain combines TRBV3-1 (or the pseudogene TRBV3-2) with TRBJ1-1; the match to TRBD1 covers 7 bases. J lost 8 bases, V lost 6 bases, and 3 bases had no gene match. Germline lookup yields CDR1 LGHDT and CDR2 YNNKEL (reference sequence). The CDR3 contains 11 residues. In DNA, the CDR3 is TGTGCCAGCAGAGGACAGGAGGAAGCTTTCTTT. It encodes CASRGQEEAFF.

This clone has just a few counts. As DNA, the CDR3 is TGTGCCAGCTCAAATCGGCAGGGAAATAATCAGCCCCAGCATTTT. Its protein is CASSNRQGNNQPQHF. The chain carries TRBV18 and TRBJ1-5; D possibly corresponds to TRBD1 (5 bases). The length of the CDR3 is 15 residues. V was shortened by 5 bases and J by 4 bases, with 15 bases between the two germline ends. CDR1 and CDR2 from the germline V gene are KGHSH and LQKENI.

This clone came up once. The V and J genes are TRBV19 and TRBJ2-7; 11 bases agree with TRBD1. The CDR3 is 14 amino acids. Germline CDR1 reads LNHDA; CDR2 reads SQIVND (reference sequence). Trimming removed 4 bases from V and 7 bases from J; junction bases left unmatched: 6. The CDR3 sequence: CASSTGQGVSEQYF. The CDR3 DNA reads as TGTGCCAGTAGTACGGGACAGGGGGTCAGTGAGCAGTACTTC.

V is TRBV11-1 and J is TRBJ2-7; 8 bases map to TRBD2. CDR1 SGHAT and CDR2 FQDESV come from the germline V gene (reference sequence). The CDR3 has 14 amino acids. V lost 4 bases to trimming and J lost 3 bases; unmatched junction nucleotides: 5. DNA of the CDR3: TGTGCCAGCAGCTCGGGACTAGATTTCTACGAGCAGTACTTC. Translation gives CASSSGLDFYEQYF.

This chain connects TRBV19 to TRBJ2-5, with 7 bases that match TRBD2. CDR3 length: 11 amino acids. Trimming took 7 bases from V and 4 from J; bases not matched to a gene: 0. Germline lookup yields CDR1 LNHDA and CDR2 SQIVND (reference sequence). The CDR3 nucleotides read TGTGCCAGTACTAGCGGAGAGACCCAGTACTTC. This codes for CASTSGETQYF.

V gene TRBV3-1 (or the pseudogene TRBV3-2) combines with J gene TRBJ1-5; D not resolved. The CDR3 has 14 amino acids. Per germline, CDR1 LGHDT and CDR2 YNNKEL (reference sequence). V was trimmed by 4 bases and J by 5 bases, leaving 12 bases between them. The CDR3 protein is CASSRSGSYQPQHF. CDR3 DNA sequence: TGTGCCAGCAGCCGTTCCGGGTCCTATCAGCCCCAGCATTTT.

CDR3 protein: CAIRPRTGANYGYTF. Here the CDR3 DNA reads TGTGCCATCAGACCGAGAACAGGGGCTAACTATGGCTACACCTTC. The chain couples TRBV10-3 to TRBJ1-2, with 7 bases identical to TRBD1. V lost 6 bases and J lost 0; bases outside the gene matches: 7. This CDR3 comprises 15 residues. Germline values: CDR1 ENHRY, CDR2 SYGVKD.

V gene TRBV7-9 combines with J gene TRBJ2-3; 8 positions agree with TRBD2. Trimming cost V 4 bases and J 0 bases; bases outside gene matches: 15. This CDR3 has 19 amino acids. Germline V gene data show CDR1 as SEHNR and CDR2 as FQNEAQ (reference sequence). The CDR3 DNA sequence: TGTGCCAGCAGCTACACCCCCGGGGGCGGGGGGACTAGCACAGATACGCAGTATTTT. Translation gives CASSYTPGGGGTSTDTQYF.

V gene TRBV4-3 combines with J gene TRBJ2-3, with 10 nucleotides matching TRBD2. The CDR3 loop spans 16 amino acids. The germline V gene encodes CDR1 LGHNA and CDR2 YSLEER. The ends lost 6 bases at V and 2 bases at J; junction bases unmatched: 8. CDR3 sequence reads: CASRRLAGAPTDTQYF. Here the CDR3 DNA reads TGCGCCAGCAGGAGGCTAGCGGGAGCCCCCACAGATACGCAGTATTTT.

This chain links TRBV21-1 with TRBJ1-1; the D segment call TRBD1 is taken from the table without a DNA check. TRBV21-1 is marked as a pseudogene. This CDR3 region has 14 residues. In DNA form, the CDR3 reads TGTGCCAGCAGCAAAACAGGCATGAACACTGAAGCTTTCTTT. It codes for CASSKTGMNTEAFF.

CDR3 residues: CASRDQKGATNEKLFF. The DNA of the CDR3 is TGTGCCAGCAGAGATCAGAAGGGAGCAACTAATGAAAAACTGTTTTTT. This sequence joins TRBV27 and TRBJ1-4; D not resolved. The germline gives CDR1 MNHEY, CDR2 SMNVEV (reference sequence). This CDR3 contains 16 residues. The germline V and J ends were trimmed by 6 bases and 0 bases, with 14 bases remaining between them.

The chain couples TRBV18 to TRBJ2-5; D may be TRBD2 (6 bases). Germline V CDR1 and CDR2: KGHSH, LQKENI. This CDR3 region has 14 residues. The V end lost 3 bases, the J end lost 5 bases, and 13 bases lay between the germline ends. The CDR3 DNA reads TGTGCCAGCTCACCCGCCGGGGGTTTTGAGACCCAGTACTTC. This encodes CASSPAGGFETQYF.

The rearrangement joins TRBV19 to TRBJ1-6; weak D call: TRBD1 (5 bases). V dropped 7 bases and J dropped 9 bases, with 13 bases sitting between them. The CDR3 is 13 amino acids. Germline loops: CDR1 LNHDA, CDR2 SQIVND (reference sequence). The CDR3 reads CASIGQGGSPLHF. The CDR3 DNA follows: TGTGCCAGTATTGGGCAGGGAGGTTCACCCCTCCACTTT. The variable domain in full, with the rest retrieved from reference TRBV19 and TRBJ1-6, is DGGITQSPKYLFRKEGQNVTLSCEQNLNHDAMYWYRQDPGQGLRLIYYSQIVNDFQKGDIAEGYSVSREKKESFPLTVTSAQKNPTAFYLCASIGQGGSPLHFGNGTRLTVT.